This TCR beta chain was captured by sequencing in a study of cytomegalovirus exposure and HLA in healthy donors. For the study at large: The 600 to 800 first-cohort repertoires shared a platform with the 130 or so validation repertoires, as reported in a later analysis.

Regarding this clone: Its antigen is as yet unknown.

The method was immunoSEQ multiplex PCR; TCRdb's version includes in-frame clones alone and lacks a portion of them. The sample includes 55,000 to 65,000 clones, approximately 96% of them seen just once. CDR3 length: 16 residues. The V and J ends lost 5 bases and 3 bases, in that order; junction bases with no gene match: 4. CDR1 is MGHRA and CDR2 is YSYEKL in the germline V gene. General study points: In vitro assays verified that a few CMV-associated chains recognized CMV antigens specifically. There were some public TCRs occurring in many donors, but most TCR sequences were rare.

The sequenced material came from PBMCs. The clonotype was recovered from a man between 18 and 35 years old in good health and CMV-seronegative. The chain employs TRBV4-1 and TRBJ2-1; 13 nucleotides match TRBD2. CDR3 region: CASSGTSGIGYNEQFF. As DNA, the CDR3 is TGCGCCAGCAGCGGGACTAGCGGGATTGGCTACAATGAGCAGTTCTTC.